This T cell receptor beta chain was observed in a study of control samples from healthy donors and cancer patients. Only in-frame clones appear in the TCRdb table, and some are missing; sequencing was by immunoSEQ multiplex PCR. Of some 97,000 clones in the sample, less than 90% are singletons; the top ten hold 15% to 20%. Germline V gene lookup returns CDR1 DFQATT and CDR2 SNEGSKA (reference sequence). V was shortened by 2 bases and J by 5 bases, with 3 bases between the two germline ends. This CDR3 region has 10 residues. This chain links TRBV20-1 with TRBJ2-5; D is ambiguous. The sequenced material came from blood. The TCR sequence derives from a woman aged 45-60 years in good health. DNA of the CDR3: TGCAGTGCTAGACGGGAGACCCAGTACTTC. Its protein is CSARRETQYF.